This T cell receptor beta chain derives from a study of shared clonotypes between healthy human individuals. Study summary: Serving as donors were a couple of women and three men, whose ages spanned 18 to 49. General study points: Larger richness was generally estimated for naive than memory subsets.

Donors comprised only Caucasian adults living in Nashville, Tennessee. As regards this clone: Its antigen is unidentified.

The trim removed 1 base at V and 7 bases at J, leaving 8 bases unmatched. The CDR3 contains 16 residues. The germline V gene has CDR1 LGHNA and CDR2 YSLEER. Profiling relied on immunoSEQ multiplex PCR, and the TCRdb table lists in-frame clones only, not all of them. The data contain around 600,000 clones, about 96% of them seen just once; the ten biggest clones take up around 0.058%. The receptor was isolated from a woman between 25 and 40 years old in good health. The source material was naive CD4+ T cells sorted from blood. Subset meaning: CD45RA+ positively selected. The rearrangement joins TRBV4-3 to TRBJ2-7; 12 nucleotides match TRBD2. The CDR3 DNA reads TGCGCCAGCAGCCAAGTTCTAGCGGGAGGGCCGCGGGAGCAGTACTTC. It is translated as CASSQVLAGGPREQYF.